The T cell receptor beta chain under discussion was sequenced for a study of cytomegalovirus exposure and HLA in healthy donors. Both 60 Vbeta primers and 13 Jbeta primers went into the PCR. Measured with immunoSEQ multiplex PCR; TCRdb has only the in-frame clones, and not every one. The repertoire holds 70,000 to 95,000 clones, with around 79% as singletons. This clone was seen only once. Its antigen is not known. Findings of the study overall: In a later analysis, parvovirus B19, influenza, CMV and Epstein-Barr virus appeared linked to several top co-occurrence clusters. Later analysis revealed greater clonal expansion in HLA-associated TCR beta chains than in equally common others.

CDR1 is MRHNA, CDR2 SNTAGT, per germline. The CDR3 sequence is 13 residues long. After removal of 3 bases from V and 4 bases from J, the junction contained 0 bases not matched to a gene. Sequencing was performed on PBMCs. The chain couples TRBV6-4 to TRBJ2-1; 7 bases align to TRBD2. This sequence originates from a woman aged 40-49 years in good health and CMV-seropositive. The CDR3 DNA is TGTGCCAGCAGTGATAGCGGGTACAATGAGCAGTTCTTC. Translation: CASSDSGYNEQFF.